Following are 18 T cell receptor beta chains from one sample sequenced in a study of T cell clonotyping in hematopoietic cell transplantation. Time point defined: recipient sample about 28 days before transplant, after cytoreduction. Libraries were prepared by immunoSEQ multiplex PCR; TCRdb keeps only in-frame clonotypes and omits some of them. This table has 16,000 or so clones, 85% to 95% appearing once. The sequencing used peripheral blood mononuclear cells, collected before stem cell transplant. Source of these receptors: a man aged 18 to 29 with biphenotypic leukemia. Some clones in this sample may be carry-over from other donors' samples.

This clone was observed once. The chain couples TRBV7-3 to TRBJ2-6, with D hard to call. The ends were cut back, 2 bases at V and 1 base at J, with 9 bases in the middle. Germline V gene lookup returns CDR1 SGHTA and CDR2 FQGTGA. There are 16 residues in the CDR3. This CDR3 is CASSLVRQSGANVLTF. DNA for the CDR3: TGTGCCAGCAGCTTAGTCCGGCAGTCTGGGGCCAACGTCCTGACTTTC.

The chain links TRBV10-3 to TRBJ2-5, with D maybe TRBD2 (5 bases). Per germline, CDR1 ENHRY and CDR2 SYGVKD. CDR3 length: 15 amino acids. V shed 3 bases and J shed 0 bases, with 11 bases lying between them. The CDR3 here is CAISDLPGNQETQYF. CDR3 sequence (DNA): TGTGCCATCAGTGACCTTCCGGGGAACCAAGAGACCCAGTACTTC.

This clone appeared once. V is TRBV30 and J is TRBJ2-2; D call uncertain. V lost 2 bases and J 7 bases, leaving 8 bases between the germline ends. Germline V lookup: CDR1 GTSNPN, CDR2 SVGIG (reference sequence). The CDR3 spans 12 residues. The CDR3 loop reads CAWSLTGGELFF. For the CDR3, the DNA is TGTGCCTGGAGTCTTACCGGCGGGGAGCTGTTTTTT.

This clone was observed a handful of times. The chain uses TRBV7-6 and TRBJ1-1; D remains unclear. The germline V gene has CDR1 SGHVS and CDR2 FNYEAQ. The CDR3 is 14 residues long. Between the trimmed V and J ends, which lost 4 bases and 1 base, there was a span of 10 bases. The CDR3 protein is CASSYDDSNTEAFF. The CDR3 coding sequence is TGTGCCAGCAGCTACGACGATTCGAACACTGAAGCTTTCTTT.

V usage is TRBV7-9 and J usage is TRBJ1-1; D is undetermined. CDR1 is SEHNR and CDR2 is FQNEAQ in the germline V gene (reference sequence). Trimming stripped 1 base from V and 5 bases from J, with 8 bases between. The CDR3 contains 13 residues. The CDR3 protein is CASSLVYGTEAFF. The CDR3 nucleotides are TGTGCCAGCAGCTTAGTTTACGGGACTGAAGCTTTCTTT. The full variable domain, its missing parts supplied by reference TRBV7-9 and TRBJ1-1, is DTGVSQNPRHKITKRGQNVTFRCDPISEHNRLYWYRQTLGQGPEFLTYFQNEAQLEKSRLLSDRFSAERPKGSFSTLEIQRTEQGDSAMYLCASSLVYGTEAFFGQGTRLTVV.

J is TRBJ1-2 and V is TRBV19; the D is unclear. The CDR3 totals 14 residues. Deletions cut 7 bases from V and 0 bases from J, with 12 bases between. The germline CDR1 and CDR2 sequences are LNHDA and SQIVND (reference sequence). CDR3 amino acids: CASTSTGTNYGYTF. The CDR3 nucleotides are TGTGCCAGTACCTCGACGGGAACTAACTATGGCTACACCTTC.

The CDR3 bases are TGTGCCAGCAGGAACCTACGGACGACAGATACGCAGTATTTT. It specifies CASRNLRTTDTQYF. The chain is built from TRBV6-5 and TRBJ2-3; the D is unclear. The CDR3 consists of 14 residues. CDR1 and CDR2 (germline): MNHEY, SVGAGI. V lost 6 bases and J lost 3, with 13 bases in between.

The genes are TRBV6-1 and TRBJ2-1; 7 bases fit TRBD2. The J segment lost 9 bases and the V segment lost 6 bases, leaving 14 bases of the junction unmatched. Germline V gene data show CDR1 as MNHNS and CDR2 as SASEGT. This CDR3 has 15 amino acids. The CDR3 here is CASRKGGGDFGEQFF. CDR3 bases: TGTGCCAGCAGAAAAGGTGGGGGGGACTTCGGTGAGCAGTTCTTC.

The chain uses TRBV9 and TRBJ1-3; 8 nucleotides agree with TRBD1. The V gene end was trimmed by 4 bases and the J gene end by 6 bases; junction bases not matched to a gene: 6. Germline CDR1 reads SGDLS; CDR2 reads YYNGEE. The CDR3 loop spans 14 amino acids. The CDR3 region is CASSPMDRVNTIYF. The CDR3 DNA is TGTGCCAGCAGCCCTATGGACAGGGTAAACACCATATATTTT.

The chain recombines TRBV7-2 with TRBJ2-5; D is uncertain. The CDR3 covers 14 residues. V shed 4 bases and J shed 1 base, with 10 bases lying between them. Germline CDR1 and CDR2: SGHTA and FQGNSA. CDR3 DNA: TGTGCCAGCAGCTCCCGGAGCATCCAAGAGACCCAGTACTTC. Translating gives CASSSRSIQETQYF.

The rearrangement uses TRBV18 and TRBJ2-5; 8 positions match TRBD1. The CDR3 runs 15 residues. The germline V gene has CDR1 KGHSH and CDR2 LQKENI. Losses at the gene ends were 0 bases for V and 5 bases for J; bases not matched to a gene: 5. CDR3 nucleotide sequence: TGTGCCAGCTCACCACCGGACAGGGCCGGGGAGACCCAGTACTTC. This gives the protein CASSPPDRAGETQYF.

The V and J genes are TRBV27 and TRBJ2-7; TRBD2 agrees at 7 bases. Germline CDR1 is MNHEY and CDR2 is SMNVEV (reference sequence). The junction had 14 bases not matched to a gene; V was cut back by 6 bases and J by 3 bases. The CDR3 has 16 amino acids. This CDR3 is CASSPPRYRGDYEQYF. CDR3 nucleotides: TGTGCCAGCAGCCCACCCAGGTACCGGGGGGACTACGAGCAGTACTTC.

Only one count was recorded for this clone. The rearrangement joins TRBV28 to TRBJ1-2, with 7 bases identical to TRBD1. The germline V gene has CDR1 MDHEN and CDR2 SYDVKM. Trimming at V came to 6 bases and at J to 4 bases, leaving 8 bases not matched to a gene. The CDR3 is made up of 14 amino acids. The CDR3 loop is CASSYGQAAYGYTF. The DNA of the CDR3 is TGTGCCAGCAGCTATGGACAGGCCGCCTATGGCTACACCTTC.

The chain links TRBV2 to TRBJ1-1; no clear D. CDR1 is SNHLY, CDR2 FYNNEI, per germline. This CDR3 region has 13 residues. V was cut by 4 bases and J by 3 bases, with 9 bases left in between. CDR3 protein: CASSVGMDTEAFF. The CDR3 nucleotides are TGTGCCAGCAGTGTTGGGATGGACACTGAAGCTTTCTTT.

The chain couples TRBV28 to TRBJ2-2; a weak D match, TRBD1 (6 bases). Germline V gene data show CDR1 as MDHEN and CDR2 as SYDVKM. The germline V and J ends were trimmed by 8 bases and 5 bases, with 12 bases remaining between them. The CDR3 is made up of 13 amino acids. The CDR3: CASVLRGTGELFF. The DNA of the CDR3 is TGTGCCAGCGTCCTGAGGGGGACCGGGGAGCTGTTTTTT. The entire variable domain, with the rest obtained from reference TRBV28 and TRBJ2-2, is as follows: DVKVTQSSRYLVKRTGEKVFLECVQDMDHENMFWYRQDPGLGLRLIYFSYDVKMKEKGDIPEGYSVSREKKERFSLILESASTNQTSMYLCASVLRGTGELFFGEGSRLTVL.

For the CDR3, the DNA is TGTGCCAGCAGCCAGGGGGTAGAGAGCTACGAGCAGTACTTC. Its translation: CASSQGVESYEQYF. The V call is TRBV4-2, the J call TRBJ2-7; D tentatively fits TRBD1 or TRBD2 (5 bases each). The CDR3 is 14 amino acids. From germline, CDR1 is LGHNA and CDR2 YNFKEQ. Trimming removed 3 bases from V and 3 bases from J, with 12 bases in between.

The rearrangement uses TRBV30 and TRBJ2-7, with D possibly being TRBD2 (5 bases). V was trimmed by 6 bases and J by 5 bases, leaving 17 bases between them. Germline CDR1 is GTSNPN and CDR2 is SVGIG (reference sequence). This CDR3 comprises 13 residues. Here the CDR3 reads CACHRPLGDEQYF. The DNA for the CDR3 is TGTGCCTGTCACCGACCCCTCGGGGACGAGCAGTACTTC.

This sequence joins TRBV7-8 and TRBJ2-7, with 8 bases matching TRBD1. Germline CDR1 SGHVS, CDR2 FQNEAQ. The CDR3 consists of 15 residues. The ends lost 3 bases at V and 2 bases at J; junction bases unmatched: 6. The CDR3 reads CASSFEGQAAYEQYF. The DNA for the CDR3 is TGTGCCAGCAGCTTCGAGGGACAGGCTGCCTACGAGCAGTACTTC.